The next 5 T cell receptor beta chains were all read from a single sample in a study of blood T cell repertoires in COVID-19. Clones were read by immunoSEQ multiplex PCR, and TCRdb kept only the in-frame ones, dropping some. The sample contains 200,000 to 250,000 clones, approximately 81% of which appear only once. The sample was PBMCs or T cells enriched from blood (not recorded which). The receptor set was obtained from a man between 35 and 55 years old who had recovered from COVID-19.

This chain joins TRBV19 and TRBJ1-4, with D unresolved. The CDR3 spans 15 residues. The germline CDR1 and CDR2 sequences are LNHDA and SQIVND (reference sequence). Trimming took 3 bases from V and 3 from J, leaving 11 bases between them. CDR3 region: CASSMESGSNEKLFF. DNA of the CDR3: TGTGCCAGTAGTATGGAGAGTGGATCTAATGAAAAACTGTTTTTT.

The CDR3 here is CASSYDRIYEQYF. CDR3 nucleotides: TGTGCCAGCAGCTACGACAGAATCTACGAGCAGTACTTC. This chain links TRBV5-4 with TRBJ2-7, with TRBD1 as a possible D gene (5 bases). The V and J ends lost 3 bases and 3 bases respectively, with 10 bases between them. The CDR3 covers 13 residues. Germline values: CDR1 SGHNT, CDR2 YYREEE (reference sequence).

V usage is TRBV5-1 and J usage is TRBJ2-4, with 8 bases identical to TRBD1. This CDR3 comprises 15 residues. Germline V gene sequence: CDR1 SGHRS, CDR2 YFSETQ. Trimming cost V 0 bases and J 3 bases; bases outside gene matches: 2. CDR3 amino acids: CASSLGTGFKNIQYF. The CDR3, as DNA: TGCGCCAGCAGCTTGGGGACAGGGTTCAAAAACATTCAGTACTTC.

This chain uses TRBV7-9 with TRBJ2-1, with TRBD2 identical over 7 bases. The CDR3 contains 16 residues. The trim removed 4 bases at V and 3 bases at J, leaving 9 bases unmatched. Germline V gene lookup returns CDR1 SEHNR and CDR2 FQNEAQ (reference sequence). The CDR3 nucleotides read TGTGCCAGCAGCTCCCTTCGCGGGAGTGGCTACAATGAGCAGTTCTTC. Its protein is CASSSLRGSGYNEQFF.

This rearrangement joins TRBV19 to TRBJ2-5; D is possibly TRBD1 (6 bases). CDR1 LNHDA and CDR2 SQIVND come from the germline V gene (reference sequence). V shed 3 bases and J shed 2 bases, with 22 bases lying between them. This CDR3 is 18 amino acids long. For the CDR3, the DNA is TGTGCCAGTAGTATTGGGACATCGTTTAGGAAATTACAAGAGACCCAGTACTTC. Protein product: CASSIGTSFRKLQETQYF.